Listed here are 12 T cell receptor beta chains from one sample, sequenced in a study of T cell repertoires in cytomegalovirus infection. Each CDR3 protein is one row after TCRdb ran MiXCR on the reads. The data show hundreds of thousands of distinct CDR3 sequences, 35% to 40% seen once. The sequenced sample consisted of PBMCs. The receptors stem from a human donor in good health (CMV status not recorded). Some clones in this sample may be carry-over from other donors' samples.

This chain connects TRBV7-8 to TRBJ2-5; 15 bases are shared with TRBD2. The length of the CDR3 is 18 residues. CDR1 SGHVS and CDR2 FQNEAQ come from the germline V gene. Unmatched junction bases numbered 7, after V lost 5 bases and J lost 0 bases. The CDR3: CASSLLGTSGGYQETQYF. The CDR3 DNA reads as TGTGCCAGCAGCCTCCTCGGGACTAGCGGGGGGTACCAAGAGACCCAGTACTTC. The entire variable domain, with the rest obtained from reference TRBV7-8 and TRBJ2-5, is as follows: GAGVSQSPRYKVAKRGQDVALRCDPISGHVSLFWYQQALGQGPEFLTYFQNEAQLDKSGLPSDRFFAERPEGSVSTLKIQRTQQEDSAVYLCASSLLGTSGGYQETQYFGPGTRLLVL.

The chain uses TRBV7-9 and TRBJ1-2, with unresolved D. This CDR3 has 16 amino acids. Deletions cut 4 bases from V and 5 bases from J, with 20 bases between. Germline CDR1 reads SEHNR; CDR2 reads FQNEAQ (reference sequence). The chain's CDR3 is CASSSPADPEAYGYTF. CDR3 coding DNA: TGTGCCAGCAGCTCCCCCGCAGACCCTGAGGCTTATGGCTACACCTTC.

The chain employs TRBV6-8 and TRBJ2-3; D not certain. Germline V gene lookup returns CDR1 MNHGY and CDR2 SAAAGT. The CDR3 length is 14 residues. V shed 4 bases and J shed 2 bases, with 10 bases lying between them. This chain's CDR3 is CASSFGENTDTQYF. The CDR3 nucleotides are TGTGCCAGCAGTTTTGGAGAGAACACAGATACGCAGTATTTT.

This clonotype appeared a few times. The rearrangement uses TRBV7-2 and TRBJ1-4; TRBD1 might be the D (6 bases). Germline V CDR1 and CDR2: SGHTA, FQGNSA. The CDR3 has 15 residues. V shed 6 bases and J shed 7 bases, with 18 bases lying between them. The CDR3 loop reads CASSSIGGWGEKLFF. The CDR3 nucleotides read TGTGCCAGCAGTTCAATTGGGGGCTGGGGTGAAAAACTGTTTTTT.

The chain combines TRBV5-5 with TRBJ1-2; D unresolved. From germline, CDR1 is SGHKS and CDR2 YYEKEE (reference sequence). CDR3 length: 12 amino acids. V lost 4 bases, J lost 4 bases, and 8 bases lay in between. This chain's CDR3 is CASSATLYGYTF. DNA for the CDR3: TGTGCCAGCAGCGCCACCCTCTATGGCTACACCTTC. The full variable domain, in which reference TRBV5-5 and TRBJ1-2 provide the parts outside the CDR3, is DAGVTQSPTHLIKTRGQQVTLRCSPISGHKSVSWYQQVLGQGPQFIFQYYEKEERGRGNFPDRFSARQFPNYSSELNVNALLLGDSALYLCASSATLYGYTFGSGTRLTVV.

This clonotype was counted at least ten times. The chain carries TRBV7-2 and TRBJ1-4; no clear D. Germline lookup yields CDR1 SGHTA and CDR2 FQGNSA. V lost 2 bases to trimming and J lost 3 bases, with 4 bases between them. The CDR3 consists of 13 residues. This CDR3 reads CASSLRPNEKLFF. The CDR3 DNA reads TGTGCCAGCAGCTTACGACCTAATGAAAAACTGTTTTTT.

The V and J genes are TRBV12-3 or TRBV12-4 and TRBJ2-7; tentatively, D is TRBD1 (6 bases). The CDR3 contains 16 residues. Trimming cost V 5 bases and J 5 bases, with 22 bases left between them. CDR3 in amino acids: CASSPHRGRGSHEQYF. CDR3 DNA: TGTGCCAGCAGTCCCCATCGGGGCAGGGGATCCCACGAGCAGTACTTC.

This clonotype was detected only a few times. The chain uses TRBV28 and TRBJ2-3; D remains ambiguous. The V gene's germline CDR1 is MDHEN and CDR2 SYDVKM. The CDR3 runs to 13 residues. Trimming removed 5 bases at V and 0 bases at J, with 6 bases between. CDR3 coding DNA: TGTGCCAGCAGTACGGACAGCACAGATACGCAGTATTTT. As protein: CASSTDSTDTQYF.

The gene calls are TRBV5-6 and TRBJ1-5; D remains ambiguous. The V end was cut by 3 bases, the J end by 6 bases, with 7 bases between. The CDR3 covers 12 residues. The germline gives CDR1 SGHDT, CDR2 YYEEEE. In nucleotides, the CDR3 is TGTGCCAGCAGCTGGGGAGGTCAGCCCCAGCATTTT. Translated, it gives CASSWGGQPQHF.

This clonotype was seen ten or more times. This chain uses TRBV6-1 with TRBJ2-1; D is unclear. Germline V gene lookup returns CDR1 MNHNS and CDR2 SASEGT. Between the trimmed V and J ends, which lost 2 bases and 1 base, there was a span of 3 bases. This CDR3 is 13 amino acids long. DNA of the CDR3: TGTGCCAGCAGTGAATCATCCTACAATGAGCAGTTCTTC. It codes for CASSESSYNEQFF.

The chain links TRBV15 to TRBJ1-2; weak D call: TRBD1 (5 bases). This CDR3 is 15 amino acids long. Between the trimmed V and J ends, which lost 5 bases and 4 bases, there was a span of 17 bases. From germline, CDR1 is LNHNV and CDR2 YYDKDF (reference sequence). This CDR3 reads CATSGGGIRLYGYTF. CDR3 in DNA: TGTGCCACCAGCGGGGGTGGGATCCGACTCTATGGCTACACCTTC.

In its sample, this clonotype was seen a few times. The rearrangement joins TRBV12-3 or TRBV12-4 to TRBJ2-1; 10 bases match TRBD2. The CDR3 length is 15 residues. With 3 bases clipped from V and 13 bases from J, the junction kept 12 bases outside the gene matches. Here the CDR3 reads CASSLGPGLANRQFF. In nucleotides, the CDR3 is TGTGCCAGCAGTTTGGGACCGGGACTAGCGAATCGACAGTTCTTC.